Below are 27 T cell receptor beta chains sequenced from a single sample in a study of PD-L1 blockade in urothelial cancer. Time point specified: pretreatment peripheral blood. Here immunoSEQ multiplex PCR was the method, and the copy in TCRdb shows in-frame clones only, minus some. The table shows around 130,000 clones, with approximately 88% occurring only once. Material: PBMCs, obtained around atezolizumab (anti-PD-L1) treatment. These receptors were obtained from a man in his fifties with urothelial cancer.

This clone was recorded only once. The chain is built from TRBV5-1 and TRBJ2-1, with D unresolved. This CDR3 region has 14 residues. Germline V CDR1 and CDR2: SGHRS, YFSETQ. V was clipped by 0 bases and J by 6 bases, with 10 bases between them. The CDR3: CASSLGPLGNEQFF. The CDR3 region has the DNA TGCGCCAGCAGCTTGGGACCGCTAGGCAATGAGCAGTTCTTC.

This CDR3 reads CASSLGGSGANEQFF. The DNA of the CDR3 is TGCGCCAGCAGCTTGGGGGGCAGTGGGGCCAATGAGCAGTTCTTC. The V gene is TRBV5-1, the J gene TRBJ2-1, with a possible D match to TRBD1 (5 bases). The V and J ends lost 0 bases and 6 bases respectively, with 13 bases between them. Germline CDR1 is SGHRS and CDR2 is YFSETQ. The CDR3 loop spans 15 amino acids. Full variable domain (missing parts from reference TRBV5-1 and TRBJ2-1): KAGVTQTPRYLIKTRGQQVTLSCSPISGHRSVSWYQQTPGQGLQFLFEYFSETQRNKGNFPGRFSGRQFSNSRSEMNVSTLELGDSALYLCASSLGGSGANEQFFGPGTRLTVL.

In this sample, this clone turned up once. The chain carries TRBV12-5 and TRBJ2-3; 7 positions agree with TRBD2. This CDR3 spans 16 amino acids. Trimming took 0 bases from V and 1 from J; bases not matched to a gene: 4. Germline values: CDR1 LGHNT, CDR2 FRNRAP. The CDR3 DNA is TGTGCTAGTGGTTTGGTACGGGAGGAGGGCACAGATACGCAGTATTTT. It translates to CASGLVREEGTDTQYF.

This clone was recorded a few times. The CDR3 sequence is CASRTFTEAFF. CDR3 DNA sequence: TGTGCCAGCCGAACATTCACTGAAGCTTTCTTT. The rearrangement uses TRBV2 and TRBJ1-1; unclear D gene. This CDR3 region has 11 residues. Trimming shortened V by 8 bases and J by 4 bases, and 8 bases separated the two germline ends. Germline-derived CDR1 and CDR2 are SNHLY and FYNNEI.

The chain combines TRBV5-5 with TRBJ2-7; possibly TRBD2 for D (6 bases). The CDR3 contains 15 residues. Trimming took 4 bases from V and 3 from J, leaving 17 bases between them. The germline V gene has CDR1 SGHKS and CDR2 YYEKEE (reference sequence). CDR3 sequence: CASSPGVGGFYEQYF. The CDR3 nucleotides are TGTGCCAGCAGCCCGGGGGTAGGAGGGTTCTACGAGCAGTACTTC.

The rearrangement links TRBV7-3 to TRBJ2-2, with D possibly matching TRBD1 (6 bases). The CDR3 totals 15 residues. The germline V and J ends were trimmed by 4 bases and 1 base, with 10 bases remaining between them. Germline CDR1 reads SGHTA; CDR2 reads FQGTGA. The CDR3 DNA reads TGTGCCAGCAGCTACGACAGGAGGAACACCGGGGAGCTGTTTTTT. This gives the protein CASSYDRRNTGELFF.

The rearrangement joins TRBV5-1 to TRBJ1-1; 7 bases match TRBD1. This CDR3 is 15 amino acids long. Germline trimming cut 0 bases from V and 4 bases from J; bases unmatched to any gene: 6. Per the germline V gene, CDR1 is SGHRS and CDR2 is YFSETQ. The CDR3 protein is CASSLASRGATEAFF. The CDR3 DNA reads TGCGCCAGCAGCTTGGCCTCCAGGGGGGCCACTGAAGCTTTCTTT.

This clone appeared a single time. V and J are TRBV12-5 and TRBJ2-5; 10 bases map to TRBD1. Germline assignment: CDR1 LGHNT and CDR2 FRNRAP. This CDR3 spans 15 amino acids. V trimming: 6 bases; J trimming: 2 bases; junction bases outside the gene matches: 6. CDR3 bases: TGTGCTAGTGGCTCGGGACAGGGGCCTCAAGAGACCCAGTACTTC. This translates into CASGSGQGPQETQYF. The full variable domain, in which reference TRBV12-5 and TRBJ2-5 provide the parts outside the CDR3, is DARVTQTPRHKVTEMGQEVTMRCQPILGHNTVFWYRQTMMQGLELLAYFRNRAPLDDSGMPKDRFSAEMPDATLATLKIQPSEPRDSAVYFCASGSGQGPQETQYFGPGTRLLVL.

The chain combines TRBV4-2 with TRBJ2-2; 8 nucleotides match TRBD2. The CDR3 contains 16 residues. After removal of 1 base from V and 1 base from J, the junction contained 2 bases not matched to a gene. Germline assignment: CDR1 LGHNA and CDR2 YNFKEQ. The CDR3 region is CASSQGLAGNTGELFF. The CDR3 DNA reads as TGTGCCAGCAGCCAAGGGCTAGCGGGGAACACCGGGGAGCTGTTTTTT.

The chain recombines TRBV28 with TRBJ1-1; D unclear. Germline lookup yields CDR1 MDHEN and CDR2 SYDVKM. The length of the CDR3 is 14 residues. Trimming shortened V by 8 bases and J by 0 bases, and 13 bases separated the two germline ends. The CDR3 protein is CASAAVLMNTEAFF. The CDR3 DNA reads as TGTGCCAGCGCGGCAGTCCTGATGAACACTGAAGCTTTCTTT.

The V call is TRBV7-3, the J call TRBJ2-1; TRBD2 agrees at 7 bases. This CDR3 spans 11 amino acids. With 6 bases clipped from V and 10 bases from J, the junction kept 3 bases outside the gene matches. Germline CDR1 SGHTA, CDR2 FQGTGA. The CDR3 DNA reads as TGTGCCAGCAGTCGGGGAGGGGAGCAGTTCTTC. This encodes CASSRGGEQFF.

The gene calls are TRBV28 and TRBJ2-7; 7 bases are shared with TRBD1. V lost 7 bases, J lost 3 bases, and 9 bases stayed unmatched. The CDR3 consists of 14 residues. Germline CDR1 reads MDHEN; CDR2 reads SYDVKM. CDR3 DNA sequence: TGTGCCAGCACCATCCGGACAGGCCTCTACGAGCAGTACTTC. Protein product: CASTIRTGLYEQYF.

The J gene is TRBJ2-3, the V gene TRBV25-1; no clear D gene. The CDR3 consists of 15 residues. V was shortened by 3 bases and J by 5 bases, with 15 bases between the two germline ends. Germline V CDR1 and CDR2: MGHDK, SYGVNS. CDR3 coding DNA: TGTGCCAGCAGTGACTTTGGCGGAACAAGAGATACGCAGTATTTT. Translation: CASSDFGGTRDTQYF.

The rearrangement joins TRBV5-8 to TRBJ2-7; 9 bases fit TRBD1. The V gene's germline CDR1 is SGHTS and CDR2 YDEGEE. The CDR3 is 15 residues long. V was pared by 1 base and J by 2 bases, with 4 bases of the junction left unmatched. CDR3 in amino acids: CASSLRRQGAYEQYF. The DNA for the CDR3 is TGTGCCAGCAGCTTGCGGAGACAGGGGGCCTACGAGCAGTACTTC.

This clone was counted once. The V call is TRBV9, the J call TRBJ1-4, with D possibly matching TRBD1 (6 bases). V shed 4 bases and J shed 0 bases, with 7 bases lying between them. There are 14 residues in the CDR3. Germline V gene lookup returns CDR1 SGDLS and CDR2 YYNGEE. In DNA form, the CDR3 reads TGTGCCAGCAGCCGGACAGCAACTAATGAAAAACTGTTTTTT. Protein: CASSRTATNEKLFF.

The chain joins TRBV6-1 to TRBJ2-3, with a possible D match to TRBD1 (6 bases). In germline, CDR1 is MNHNS, CDR2 SASEGT. The CDR3 runs to 13 residues. V dropped 7 bases and J dropped 2 bases, with 10 bases sitting between them. CDR3 sequence reads: CASTPGATDTQYF. Written as DNA, the CDR3 is TGTGCCAGCACCCCAGGGGCCACAGATACGCAGTATTTT.

V usage is TRBV28 and J usage is TRBJ2-1; TRBD1 agrees at 12 bases. Germline-derived CDR1 and CDR2 are MDHEN and SYDVKM. CDR3 length: 13 residues. V dropped 6 bases and J dropped 9; count of bases not matched to a gene: 3. The CDR3 loop reads CASRGDRGLEQFF. The CDR3 region has the DNA TGTGCCAGCAGGGGGGACAGGGGGCTTGAGCAGTTCTTC.

The chain has TRBV6-1 and TRBJ2-1; 7 nucleotides align to TRBD2. Germline lookup yields CDR1 MNHNS and CDR2 SASEGT. This CDR3 has 16 amino acids. Trimming removed 2 bases from V and 7 bases from J; junction bases left unmatched: 11. CDR3 in amino acids: CASSESRGVWWNEQFF. The CDR3 DNA reads as TGTGCCAGCAGTGAATCTCGGGGGGTCTGGTGGAATGAGCAGTTCTTC.

The V call is TRBV19, the J call TRBJ2-2, with D perhaps matching TRBD1 (6 bases). V lost 4 bases to trimming and J lost 4 bases, with 10 bases between them. Germline CDR1 reads LNHDA; CDR2 reads SQIVND (reference sequence). This CDR3 is 14 amino acids long. CDR3 coding DNA: TGTGCCAGTAGTACCGGACAGAGCACCGGGGAGCTGTTTTTT. Translating it yields CASSTGQSTGELFF.

The chain combines TRBV28 with TRBJ2-7, with a possible D match to TRBD2 (5 bases). Germline CDR1 reads MDHEN; CDR2 reads SYDVKM. CDR3 length: 17 residues. V lost 6 bases, J lost 1 base, and 22 bases lay in between. This chain's CDR3 is CASSAPRPGSGSYEQYF. CDR3 in DNA: TGTGCCAGCAGCGCCCCCCGACCGGGGTCCGGGTCCTACGAGCAGTACTTC.

The V gene is TRBV30, the J gene TRBJ1-1; no firm D call. Germline V lookup: CDR1 GTSNPN, CDR2 SVGIG (reference sequence). Trimming cost V 2 bases and J 0 bases, with 13 bases left between them. There are 15 residues in the CDR3. The CDR3 protein is CAWSRGVRMNTEAFF. The CDR3 DNA reads TGTGCCTGGAGTCGCGGGGTTCGGATGAACACTGAAGCTTTCTTT.

V and J are TRBV5-1 and TRBJ2-1, with D tentatively TRBD1 (6 bases). V was pared by 4 bases and J by 3 bases, with 11 bases between. The CDR3 covers 14 residues. Per germline, CDR1 SGHRS and CDR2 YFSETQ. The chain's CDR3 is CASSKGTFYNEQFF. The CDR3 DNA is TGCGCCAGCAGCAAAGGGACATTCTACAATGAGCAGTTCTTC.

The chain joins TRBV27 to TRBJ2-2; 8 positions agree with TRBD2. This CDR3 comprises 14 residues. The V gene's germline CDR1 is MNHEY and CDR2 SMNVEV (reference sequence). V dropped 9 bases and J dropped 4; count of bases not matched to a gene: 7. CDR3 coding DNA: TGTGCCAGTCAGCGGGAGCTGGGCACCGGGGAGCTGTTTTTT. It translates to CASQRELGTGELFF.

The CDR3 sequence is CASLTSGGRQPQHF. The CDR3, as DNA: TGTGCCAGTTTAACTTCGGGGGGTAGACAGCCCCAGCATTTT. This rearrangement joins TRBV6-6 to TRBJ1-5; possible D gene TRBD1, 5 bases. The germline CDR1 and CDR2 sequences are MNHNY and SVGAGI (reference sequence). CDR3 length: 14 residues. V lost 9 bases and J lost 7, with 19 bases in between.

This chain joins TRBV6-1 and TRBJ2-7; the D gene is possibly TRBD2 (6 bases). V shed 3 bases and J shed 0 bases, with 18 bases lying between them. CDR1 is MNHNS, CDR2 SASEGT, per germline. CDR3 size: 17 residues. The CDR3 nucleotides are TGTGCCAGCAGTGATGGTGGGGGGAACGGCGACTCCTACGAGCAGTACTTC. Protein sequence: CASSDGGGNGDSYEQYF.

The chain has TRBV9 and TRBJ2-5; the match to TRBD2 covers 12 bases. This CDR3 is 15 amino acids long. Germline CDR1 and CDR2: SGDLS and YYNGEE. V lost 3 bases to trimming and J lost 5 bases; unmatched junction nucleotides: 5. As DNA, the CDR3 is TGTGCCAGCAGCGCGGGACTAGCGGGCTCCGAGACCCAGTACTTC. As protein: CASSAGLAGSETQYF.

The table lists this clone with a count of one. The V gene is TRBV6-6, the J gene TRBJ1-3, with TRBD1 matching 8 bases. The CDR3 sequence is 15 residues long. J was trimmed by 7 bases and V by 6 bases; bases with no gene match: 11. The germline V gene encodes CDR1 MNHNY and CDR2 SVGAGI (reference sequence). CDR3 amino acids: CASSSGQGVGNTIYF. DNA for the CDR3: TGTGCCAGCAGCTCCGGACAGGGCGTAGGCAACACCATATATTTT.